This entry describes one TCR beta chain. The antigen is unknown. A multiplex PCR was run with 60 Vbeta primers and 13 Jbeta primers. Assay: immunoSEQ multiplex PCR; the TCRdb copy retains only in-frame clones and omits some. Of around 150,000 clones listed, less than 80% are singletons. The trim removed 4 bases at V and 4 bases at J, leaving 7 bases unmatched. Germline assignment: CDR1 SQVTM and CDR2 ANQGSEA. The CDR3 sequence is 13 residues long. The data were taken from a study of cytomegalovirus exposure and HLA in healthy donors. Study in general: An early release of data contained about 85 million unique TCRs, which came from HLA-typed donors.

Study-wide findings and caveats: V- and J-gene trimming in TCR beta was tied to a missense DCLRE1C variant by an analysis performed later. Common viral pathogens seemed, in a later analysis, to connect with several of the most significant clusters.

Sequenced sample: PBMCs. The source of this sequence is a man in his forties or fifties in good health and CMV-seropositive. The chain uses TRBV29-1 and TRBJ2-7; 7 bases are shared with TRBD1. The CDR3 DNA reads TGCAGCGTTGGGGGGACAGAATTGTACGAGCAGTACTTC. This translates into CSVGGTELYEQYF.